Given below is one T cell receptor beta chain in context. The record originates from a study of blood T cell repertoires in COVID-19. The CDR3 extends over 15 amino acids. Trimming removed 1 base from V and 3 bases from J; junction bases left unmatched: 2. Germline lookup yields CDR1 SGHTA and CDR2 FQGNSA. Profiling relied on immunoSEQ multiplex PCR, and the TCRdb table lists in-frame clones only, not all of them. The data hold about 210,000 clones, with around 80% observed a single time. The V gene is TRBV7-2, the J gene TRBJ1-4, with 7 positions matching TRBD1. Sequencing was carried out using peripheral blood. The clonotype was recovered from a woman aged 40 to 55 with acute or convalescent COVID-19. CDR3 DNA sequence: TGTGCCAGCAGCTTAGAGGGACAGCCTAATGAAAAACTGTTTTTT. It yields the protein CASSLEGQPNEKLFF.